Here is one T cell receptor beta chain with its context. The antigen remains undetermined. This entry comes from a study of shared clonotypes between healthy human individuals. The junction had 12 bases not matched to a gene; V was cut back by 9 bases and J by 3 bases. The CDR3 runs to 15 residues. Germline lookup yields CDR1 MNHEY and CDR2 SMNVEV (reference sequence). The protocol was immunoSEQ multiplex PCR, while the TCRdb copy is restricted to in-frame clones and leaves out a portion. The table records 2 million to 2.5 million clones, approximately 90% of them present only once. Study-level results: Rarefaction gave evidence that sorted-subset sequencing remained incomplete despite large depth. Estimated richness values were generally larger in naive subsets than in memory subsets.

The receptor was derived from a man between 18 and 29 years old in good health. Some clones in this sample may be carry-over from other donors' samples. This rearrangement joins TRBV27 to TRBJ2-3; 7 bases line up with TRBD2. Sequenced sample: naive CD4+ T cells from PBMCs. As for subset: CD45RA+ positively selected. CDR3 in DNA: TGTGCCAGGGGGGGGTGGGAGATGGTGACAGATACGCAGTATTTT. Amino acids: CARGGWEMVTDTQYF.